A single sample is the source of the 9 T cell receptor beta chains below, sequenced in a study of molecular identifiers for immune sequencing clone quantification. TCRdb reanalysed the PCR reads using MiXCR and keeps one entry per CDR3 protein. The sample has some 320,000 distinct CDR3 sequences; 24% are singletons. The sequenced sample consisted of naive CD8+ T cells from blood, with Jurkat cell RNA spiked in. Documented subset: FACS-sorted CD8+CD4-CCR7+CD45RA+ naive T cells. The receptors were sampled from a human donor in good health. Some libraries in this study had Jurkat cell RNA spiked in.

The table lists this clonotype with many counts. The J gene is TRBJ2-6, the V gene TRBV5-4, with 14 bases fitting TRBD2. Looked up from germline, CDR1 is SGHNT and CDR2 is YYREEE (reference sequence). The CDR3 extends over 21 amino acids. Losses at the gene ends were 0 bases for V and 0 bases for J; bases not matched to a gene: 8. The CDR3 DNA follows: TGTGCCAGCAGCTTGGGACTAGCGGGGGGGGCCCCCTACTCTGGGGCCAACGTCCTGACTTTC. This codes for CASSLGLAGGAPYSGANVLTF.

With respect to this clonotype: Since a much larger clone is just one base distant, this may be a read error. The chain couples TRBV6-5 to TRBJ2-1; 7 bases are shared with TRBD2. The CDR3 spans 14 residues. Trimming at V came to 0 bases and at J to 9 bases, leaving 5 bases not matched to a gene. Germline V lookup: CDR1 MNHEY, CDR2 SVGAGI. The CDR3 DNA is TGTGCCAGCAGTTACTCCGGACTAGGGGCTGAGCAGTTCTTC. It encodes CASSYSGLGAEQFF.

This clonotype was detected many times. The V call is TRBV6-5, the J call TRBJ1-1, with D perhaps TRBD1 (6 bases). V lost 2 bases and J 8 bases, leaving 9 bases between the germline ends. Germline V gives CDR1 MNHEY, CDR2 SVGAGI. The CDR3 extends over 12 amino acids. This CDR3 reads CASSYGTREAFF. The CDR3 nucleotides are TGTGCCAGCAGTTACGGGACAAGGGAAGCTTTCTTT.

The sample holds many counts of this clonotype. V is TRBV6-5 and J is TRBJ2-6, with D possibly being TRBD2 (5 bases). The CDR3 runs 15 residues. V shed 4 bases and J shed 0 bases, with 7 bases lying between them. Germline V gives CDR1 MNHEY, CDR2 SVGAGI. In nucleotides, the CDR3 is TGTGCCAGCAGTTTCCGGGACTCTGGGGCCAACGTCCTGACTTTC. Protein sequence: CASSFRDSGANVLTF.

This clonotype was counted only a few times. The chain couples TRBV18 to TRBJ2-3; D gene ambiguous. The V end was cut by 1 base, the J end by 0 bases, with 11 bases between. The CDR3 loop spans 16 amino acids. Per the germline V gene, CDR1 is KGHSH and CDR2 is LQKENI. This CDR3 is CASSPQDGSSTDTQYF. DNA of the CDR3: TGTGCCAGCTCACCACAGGACGGGTCTAGCACAGATACGCAGTATTTT.

In its sample, this clonotype was seen many times. The chain recombines TRBV2 with TRBJ1-4; D is unresolved. The V gene lost 2 bases and the J gene lost 5 bases, with 9 bases spanning the gap. The germline V gene has CDR1 SNHLY and CDR2 FYNNEI. The CDR3 is made up of 14 amino acids. CDR3 bases: TGTGCCAGCAGTGAAAGGGCCTTGAATGAAAAACTGTTTTTT. Amino acids: CASSERALNEKLFF.

This clonotype was detected only a few times. V is TRBV4-2 and J is TRBJ1-5; no firm D call. Looked up from germline, CDR1 is LGHNA and CDR2 is YNFKEQ. V was cut by 0 bases and J by 3 bases, with 12 bases left in between. This CDR3 spans 16 amino acids. The CDR3 reads CASSQDRLTDNQPQHF. The CDR3 DNA reads TGTGCCAGCAGCCAAGACCGGCTAACAGACAATCAGCCCCAGCATTTT.

This clonotype was detected many times. The V and J genes are TRBV7-6 and TRBJ2-7, with D tentatively TRBD1 (6 bases). The CDR3 is 12 residues long. V gave up 7 bases and J gave up 6 bases, with 13 bases separating them. CDR1 SGHVS and CDR2 FNYEAQ come from the germline V gene. CDR3 loop: CASKGEIGEQYF. The CDR3 DNA follows: TGTGCCAGCAAGGGGGAAATCGGCGAGCAGTACTTC.

This clonotype has just a few counts. In DNA, the CDR3 is TGTGCTAGTGGTTTGGCCACAGTAAATAGCAATCAGCCCCAGCATTTT. This codes for CASGLATVNSNQPQHF. The chain joins TRBV12-5 to TRBJ1-5, with D unclear. Germline V gives CDR1 LGHNT, CDR2 FRNRAP. Trimming stripped 1 base from V and 0 bases from J, with 10 bases between. The CDR3 length is 16 residues.